This TCR beta chain stems from a study of T cells expressing NK-cell markers. Germline CDR1 and CDR2: KGHSH and LQKENI. This CDR3 is built from 15 residues. TCRdb reanalyzed the 5' RACE reads and collapses them to one entry per CDR3 protein, without DNA. This sample's table reports more than 250,000 distinct CDR3 sequences. Sample: blood T cells: a sorted CD56 or NKG2C T cell subset, CD4+ or CD8+ T cells, or bulk PBMC T cells (not recorded which). This TCR came from a man between 18 and 35 years old in good health. This chain uses TRBV18 with TRBJ2-1; TCRdb picks TRBD1, but there is no DNA to check that call. CDR3 region: CASSPQEAAAGGQFF.